These 21 T cell receptor beta chains were all obtained from the same sample, sequenced in a study of OX40 agonist ivuxolimab in advanced cancers. Library preparation used the immunoSEQ multiplex PCR assay. TCRdb retrieved this table from immuneACCESS and kept in-frame rearrangements only. Not all clones are present; in checked studies, unresolved V genes account for under half, and no reason is known for the remainder. This sample lists 65,000 to 70,000 clones; 90% were detected once. The top ten clonotypes cover 10% to 13% of the sample. The sample consisted of CD4+ or CD8+ T cells sorted from blood, taken in a trial of the OX40 agonist ivuxolimab. The source of these receptors is an adult with an advanced solid tumor such as melanoma, head and neck, liver or kidney cancer.

V is TRBV18 and J is TRBJ1-5; D gene uncertain. The CDR3 loop spans 12 amino acids. Germline V gene lookup returns CDR1 KGHSH and CDR2 LQKENI. The V end was cut by 5 bases, the J end by 4 bases, with 6 bases between. The CDR3 DNA sequence: TGTGCCAGCTCATACAGTAATCAGCCCCAGCATTTT. Its translation: CASSYSNQPQHF.

The V and J genes are TRBV5-1 and TRBJ2-7; D unresolved. CDR1 SGHRS and CDR2 YFSETQ come from the germline V gene. Trimming shortened V by 0 bases and J by 3 bases, and 7 bases separated the two germline ends. The CDR3 loop spans 13 amino acids. The CDR3 DNA is TGCGCCAGCAGCTTGGCGGCCAACTACGAGCAGTACTTC. It translates to CASSLAANYEQYF.

This chain links TRBV5-6 with TRBJ1-5, with D possibly TRBD1 on 6 matching bases. CDR1 SGHDT and CDR2 YYEEEE come from the germline V gene. The CDR3 loop spans 16 amino acids. Trimming pared 6 bases from V and 5 bases from J, leaving 21 bases between. CDR3 region: CASTKQGRTADQPQHF. Written as DNA, the CDR3 is TGTGCCAGCACCAAACAGGGACGAACCGCGGATCAGCCCCAGCATTTT.

This clone occurred once. This rearrangement joins TRBV6-5 to TRBJ2-7; D not certain. The V gene's germline CDR1 is MNHEY and CDR2 SVGAGI. The CDR3 has 13 amino acids. Trimming took off 2 bases at V and 3 bases at J, with 8 bases between the two ends. CDR3 bases: TGTGCCAGCAGTTACAGACGGAGCTACGAGCAGTACTTC. It specifies CASSYRRSYEQYF.

The chain combines TRBV27 with TRBJ2-1; TRBD2 is a possible D gene (6 bases). Between the trimmed V and J ends, which lost 5 bases and 2 bases, there was a span of 13 bases. The CDR3 contains 15 residues. CDR1 is MNHEY and CDR2 is SMNVEV in the germline V gene (reference sequence). The DNA for the CDR3 is TGTGCCAGCAGTGAGCGCGGGACCCCCTACAATGAGCAGTTCTTC. This gives the protein CASSERGTPYNEQFF.

The V and J genes are TRBV9 and TRBJ2-7, with D uncertain. V was shortened by 4 bases and J by 7 bases, with 15 bases between the two germline ends. The CDR3 has 13 residues. Germline values: CDR1 SGDLS, CDR2 YYNGEE. This CDR3 is CASSPPHTNEQYF. For the CDR3, the DNA is TGTGCCAGCAGCCCCCCTCACACAAATGAGCAGTACTTC. The variable domain in full, with the rest retrieved from reference TRBV9 and TRBJ2-7, is DSGVTQTPKHLITATGQRVTLRCSPRSGDLSVYWYQQSLDQGLQFLIQYYNGEERAKGNILERFSAQQFPDLHSELNLSSLELGDSALYFCASSPPHTNEQYFGPGTRLTVT.

This clone has a handful of counts. The rearrangement uses TRBV6-6 and TRBJ2-7; D might be TRBD2 (5 bases). This CDR3 has 15 residues. CDR1 and CDR2 (germline): MNHNY, SVGAGI (reference sequence). With 7 bases removed from V and 2 bases from J, the gap between germline ends came to 18 bases. The CDR3 spells CASTYSTAAAYEQYF. In nucleotides, the CDR3 is TGTGCCAGCACCTATTCTACGGCAGCGGCCTACGAGCAGTACTTC.

This sequence joins TRBV10-3 and TRBJ1-1; the D is unclear. Per the germline V gene, CDR1 is ENHRY and CDR2 is SYGVKD. CDR3 length equals 13 residues. V gave up 7 bases and J gave up 0 bases, with 9 bases separating them. The CDR3 DNA sequence: TGTGCCATCAACCGCTTTATGAACACTGAAGCTTTCTTT. Translated: CAINRFMNTEAFF.

The chain has TRBV6-1 and TRBJ1-3, with TRBD1 identical over 9 bases. CDR1 is MNHNS, CDR2 SASEGT, per germline. The CDR3 covers 17 residues. The trim removed 4 bases at V and 2 bases at J, leaving 9 bases unmatched. The CDR3 DNA reads TGTGCCAGCAGTGGAACAGGGGGCCCGTCGCCTGGAAACACCATATATTTT. This sequence encodes CASSGTGGPSPGNTIYF.

In DNA form, the CDR3 reads TGTGCCAGCAGTCCGACCCGGGACAGCAAAAACATTCAGTACTTC. Protein product: CASSPTRDSKNIQYF. This chain uses TRBV6-6 with TRBJ2-4; 7 bases agree with TRBD1. The CDR3 consists of 15 residues. V lost 5 bases to trimming and J lost 3 bases; unmatched junction nucleotides: 7. Germline CDR1 is MNHNY and CDR2 is SVGAGI (reference sequence).

This chain links TRBV21-1 with TRBJ2-1; TRBD1, the table's D call, was not compared with the DNA. TRBV21-1 is a pseudogene. The CDR3 extends over 14 amino acids. In DNA form, the CDR3 reads TGTGCCAGCAGCAAACCCTCAGAAAACAATGAGCAGTTCTTC. This translates into CASSKPSENNEQFF.

The chain joins TRBV15 to TRBJ1-3; 7 positions match TRBD1. The length of the CDR3 is 18 residues. The ends lost 4 bases at V and 3 bases at J; junction bases unmatched: 15. CDR1 is LNHNV, CDR2 YYDKDF, per germline (reference sequence). The CDR3 bases are TGTGCCACCAGCAAAATCGGCACAGGGGCATTAGGTGGAAACACCATATATTTT. Protein: CATSKIGTGALGGNTIYF.

The CDR3 sequence: CASSYRGLALDTQYF. In DNA form, the CDR3 reads TGTGCCAGCAGTTACCGGGGACTAGCCCTTGATACGCAGTATTTT. This sequence joins TRBV6-5 and TRBJ2-3, with 9 positions matching TRBD2. V dropped 2 bases and J dropped 6; count of bases not matched to a gene: 6. Germline V lookup: CDR1 MNHEY, CDR2 SVGAGI. The CDR3 covers 15 residues.

The V gene is TRBV30, the J gene TRBJ1-5; tentative D call: TRBD1 (6 bases). V was shortened by 0 bases and J by 11 bases, with 17 bases between the two germline ends. This CDR3 region has 14 residues. Germline V gene data show CDR1 as GTSNPN and CDR2 as SVGIG (reference sequence). DNA for the CDR3: TGTGCCTGGAGTGTAGGGGGGGACGGGAGAGCCCAGCATTTT. This encodes CAWSVGGDGRAQHF.

This chain uses TRBV5-1 with TRBJ1-1; no firm D call. Germline CDR1 reads SGHRS; CDR2 reads YFSETQ. V gave up 3 bases and J gave up 4 bases, with 13 bases separating them. The CDR3 consists of 14 residues. CDR3 coding DNA: TGCGCCAGCAGCTGGGAGGGCGGGCCCACTGAAGCTTTCTTT. Its translation: CASSWEGGPTEAFF.

This clone came up many times. V gene TRBV7-6 combines with J gene TRBJ2-1; D possibly uses TRBD1 or TRBD2 (5 bases each). This CDR3 is 14 amino acids long. The germline CDR1 and CDR2 sequences are SGHVS and FNYEAQ. Trimming took 0 bases from V and 5 from J, leaving 8 bases between them. DNA of the CDR3: TGTGCCAGCAGCTTAGCGGGACCCCACAATGAGCAGTTCTTC. Translation gives CASSLAGPHNEQFF.

This clone has just one count. This rearrangement joins TRBV18 to TRBJ2-5; D gene uncertain. From germline, CDR1 is KGHSH and CDR2 LQKENI. V lost 3 bases to trimming and J lost 0 bases, with 14 bases between them. The CDR3 has 16 residues. The CDR3 DNA follows: TGTGCCAGCTCACCTCGGACGGCAGGCTACCAAGAGACCCAGTACTTC. It specifies CASSPRTAGYQETQYF.

V gene TRBV28 combines with J gene TRBJ1-2; D is ambiguous. V was clipped by 6 bases and J by 1 base, with 9 bases between them. This CDR3 is built from 13 residues. Germline V gene lookup returns CDR1 MDHEN and CDR2 SYDVKM. The CDR3, as DNA: TGTGCCAGCAGCCCCGGGGTTAACTATGGCTACACCTTC. Its protein is CASSPGVNYGYTF.

This chain connects TRBV28 to TRBJ1-1; D gene uncertain. Trimming removed 3 bases at V and 11 bases at J, with 13 bases between. The CDR3 consists of 12 residues. Per germline, CDR1 MDHEN and CDR2 SYDVKM. The CDR3 reads CASSFERAAAFF. The CDR3 DNA reads TGTGCCAGCAGTTTCGAAAGGGCGGCCGCTTTCTTT.

The chain recombines TRBV2 with TRBJ2-3; 7 nucleotides line up with TRBD1. The V gene's germline CDR1 is SNHLY and CDR2 FYNNEI. This CDR3 contains 15 residues. After removal of 6 bases from V and 4 bases from J, the junction contained 10 bases not matched to a gene. CDR3 nucleotide sequence: TGTGCCAGCAGCAGACAGGGAGTCGTGGCAGATACGCAGTATTTT. This encodes CASSRQGVVADTQYF.

This chain joins TRBV9 and TRBJ2-3; D not certain. Germline CDR1 and CDR2: SGDLS and YYNGEE. CDR3 length: 16 amino acids. V was pared by 0 bases and J by 2 bases, with 13 bases between. CDR3 sequence: CASSVAVAAVTDTQYF. Written as DNA, the CDR3 is TGTGCCAGCAGCGTAGCTGTGGCAGCAGTCACAGATACGCAGTATTTT.